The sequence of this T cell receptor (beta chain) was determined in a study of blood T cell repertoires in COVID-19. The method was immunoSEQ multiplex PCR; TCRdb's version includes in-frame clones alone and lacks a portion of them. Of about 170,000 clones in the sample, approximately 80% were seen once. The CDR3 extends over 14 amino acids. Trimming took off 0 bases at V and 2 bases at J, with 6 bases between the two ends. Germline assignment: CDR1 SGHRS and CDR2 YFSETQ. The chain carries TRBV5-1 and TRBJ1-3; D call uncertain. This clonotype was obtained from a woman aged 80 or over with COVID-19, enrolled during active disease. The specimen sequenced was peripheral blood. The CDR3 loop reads CASSLDSTGNTIYF. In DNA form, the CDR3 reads TGCGCCAGCAGCTTGGATTCTACTGGAAACACCATATATTTT. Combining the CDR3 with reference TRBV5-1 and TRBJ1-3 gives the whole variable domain KAGVTQTPRYLIKTRGQQVTLSCSPISGHRSVSWYQQTPGQGLQFLFEYFSETQRNKGNFPGRFSGRQFSNSRSEMNVSTLELGDSALYLCASSLDSTGNTIYFGEGSWLTVV.